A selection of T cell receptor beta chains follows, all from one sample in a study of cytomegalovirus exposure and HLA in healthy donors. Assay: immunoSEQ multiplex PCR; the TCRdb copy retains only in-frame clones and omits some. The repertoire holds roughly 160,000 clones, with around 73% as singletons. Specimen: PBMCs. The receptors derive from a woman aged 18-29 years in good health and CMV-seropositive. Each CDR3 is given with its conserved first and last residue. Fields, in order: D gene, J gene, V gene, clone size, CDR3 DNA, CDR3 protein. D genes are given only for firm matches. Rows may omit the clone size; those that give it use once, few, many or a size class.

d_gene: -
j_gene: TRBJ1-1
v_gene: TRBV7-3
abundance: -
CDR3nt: TGTGCCAGCAGCTCCCAACAGGGATGGACTGAAGCTTTCTTT
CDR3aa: CASSSQQGWTEAFF

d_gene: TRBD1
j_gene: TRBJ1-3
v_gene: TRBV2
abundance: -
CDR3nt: TGTGCCAGCAGGGAGACAGGGTGGAACACCATATATTTT
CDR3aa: CASRETGWNTIYF

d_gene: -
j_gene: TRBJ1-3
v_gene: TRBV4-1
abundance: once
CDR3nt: TGCGCCAGCAGCCAAGGCGGACAGAACACCATATATTTT
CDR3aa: CASSQGGQNTIYF

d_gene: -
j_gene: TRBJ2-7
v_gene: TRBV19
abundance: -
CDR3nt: TGTGCTTGGGGGGACGAGCAGTACTTC
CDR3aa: CAWGDEQYF

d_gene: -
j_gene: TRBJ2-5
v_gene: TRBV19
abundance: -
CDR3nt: TGTGCCAGTAGTTCGGGACTTCAAGAGACCCAGTACTTC
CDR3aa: CASSSGLQETQYF

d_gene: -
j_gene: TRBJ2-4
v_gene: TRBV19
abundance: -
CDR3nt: TGTGCCAGTAGTATAGATGGCAGGGGCTTTGTTTTGGACAAAAACATTCAGTACTTC
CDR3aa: CASSIDGRGFVLDKNIQYF

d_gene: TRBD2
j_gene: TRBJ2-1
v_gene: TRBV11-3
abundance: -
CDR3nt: TGTGCCAGCAGCTTTCGGCTAGCGGACAATGAGCAGTTCTTC
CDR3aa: CASSFRLADNEQFF

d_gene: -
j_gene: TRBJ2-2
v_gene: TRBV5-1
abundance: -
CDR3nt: TGCGCCAGCAGCTCGGCAGTAACAGCGGGCGGGGAGCTGTTTTTT
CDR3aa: CASSSAVTAGGELFF

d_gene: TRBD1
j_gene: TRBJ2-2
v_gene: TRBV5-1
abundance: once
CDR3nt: TGCGCCAGCAGCTCCGGGACAGGGGGCGCGTACACCGGGGAGCTGTTTTTT
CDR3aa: CASSSGTGGAYTGELFF

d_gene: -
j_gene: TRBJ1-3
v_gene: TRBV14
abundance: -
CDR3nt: TGTGCCGGCAGCCAAGATGTGAGCTCTGGAAACACCATATATTTT
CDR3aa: CAGSQDVSSGNTIYF

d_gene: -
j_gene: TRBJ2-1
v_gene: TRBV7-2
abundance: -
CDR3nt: TGTGCCAGCAGCTTAGTTCGTATCAATGAGCAGTTCTTC
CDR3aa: CASSLVRINEQFF

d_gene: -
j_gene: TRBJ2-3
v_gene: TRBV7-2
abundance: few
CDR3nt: TGTGCCAGCAGCTCCCGTACGAGCGGTAGCACAGATACGCAGTATTTT
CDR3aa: CASSSRTSGSTDTQYF

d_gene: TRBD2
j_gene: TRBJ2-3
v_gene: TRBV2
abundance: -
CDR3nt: TGTGCCAGCAGAGAAGTGGGACTACGCACAGATACGCAGTATTTT
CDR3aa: CASREVGLRTDTQYF

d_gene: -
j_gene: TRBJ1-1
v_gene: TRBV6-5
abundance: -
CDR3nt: TGTGCCAGCACACAGGGTTCAATGAACACTGAAGCTTTCTTT
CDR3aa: CASTQGSMNTEAFF

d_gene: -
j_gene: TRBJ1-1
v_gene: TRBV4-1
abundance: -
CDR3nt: TGCGCCAGCAGCCAAGATCGCTGGGGAGGGGCTCTGGGAACTGAAGCTTTCTTT
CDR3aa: CASSQDRWGGALGTEAFF

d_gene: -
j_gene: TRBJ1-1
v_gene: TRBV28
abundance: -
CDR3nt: TGTGCCAGCGGTCGACAGGCGAAGAACACTGAAGCTTTCTTT
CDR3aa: CASGRQAKNTEAFF

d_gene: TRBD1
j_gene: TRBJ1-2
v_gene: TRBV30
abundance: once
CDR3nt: TGTGCCTGGGCTATCGGACAGGGTACAGTTGGCTACACCTTC
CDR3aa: CAWAIGQGTVGYTF

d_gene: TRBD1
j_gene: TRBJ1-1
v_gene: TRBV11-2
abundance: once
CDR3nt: TGTGCCAGCAACCAGGACAGGGGATCCACTGAAGCTTTCTTT
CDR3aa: CASNQDRGSTEAFF

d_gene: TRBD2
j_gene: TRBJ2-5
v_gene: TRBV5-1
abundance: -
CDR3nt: TGCGCCAGCCCCTTTTCCCTCCACTTTAGCGGGGGCCAAGAGACCCAGTACTTC
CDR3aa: CASPFSLHFSGGQETQYF

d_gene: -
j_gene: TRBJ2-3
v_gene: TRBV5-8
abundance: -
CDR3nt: TGTGCCAGCAGCTTGGTACAGCTCACAGATACGCAGTATTTT
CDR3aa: CASSLVQLTDTQYF

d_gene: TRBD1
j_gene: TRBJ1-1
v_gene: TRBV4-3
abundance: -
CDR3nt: TGCGCCAGCAGCCAAGAGAGGGACAGTCTATTGGGCGCTTTCTTT
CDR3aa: CASSQERDSLLGAFF

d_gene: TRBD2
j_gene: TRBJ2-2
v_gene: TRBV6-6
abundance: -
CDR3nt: TGTGCCAGCAGTTACACTAGCGGGGGGCCCGGGGAGCTGTTTTTT
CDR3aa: CASSYTSGGPGELFF

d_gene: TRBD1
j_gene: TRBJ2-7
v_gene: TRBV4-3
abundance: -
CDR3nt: TGCGCCAGCAGCCAAGATGTGGCAGGGACAGGGCGGGACGAGCAGTACTTC
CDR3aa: CASSQDVAGTGRDEQYF

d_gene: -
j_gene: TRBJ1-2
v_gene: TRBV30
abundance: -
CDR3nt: TGTGCCTGGAGTGTACAGGCCGGCTACACCTTC
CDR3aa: CAWSVQAGYTF

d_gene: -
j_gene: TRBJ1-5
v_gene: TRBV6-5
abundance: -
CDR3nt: TGTGCCAGCATTGCGGGAAACGGCAATCAGCCCCAGCATTTT
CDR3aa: CASIAGNGNQPQHF

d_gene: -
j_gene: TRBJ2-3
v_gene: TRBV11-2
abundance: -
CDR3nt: TGTGCCAGCAGCACGACACCCTTCCCCACAGATACGCAGTATTTT
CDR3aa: CASSTTPFPTDTQYF

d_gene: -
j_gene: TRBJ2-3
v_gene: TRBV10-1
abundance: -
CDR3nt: TGCGCCAGCAGTGAGTCCCTATACAGGGACACAGATACGCAGTATTTT
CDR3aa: CASSESLYRDTDTQYF

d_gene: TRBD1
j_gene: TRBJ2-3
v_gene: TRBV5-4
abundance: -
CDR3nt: TGTGCCAGCAGCTTCGGACAGGGCTCCACAGATACGCAGTATTTT
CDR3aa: CASSFGQGSTDTQYF

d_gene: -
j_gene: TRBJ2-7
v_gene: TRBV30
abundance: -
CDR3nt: TGTGCCTGGAGTGGGTGGGGAAGGGGATACGAGCAGTACTTC
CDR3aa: CAWSGWGRGYEQYF

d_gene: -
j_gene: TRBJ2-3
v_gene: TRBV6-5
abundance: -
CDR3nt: TGTGCCAGCCGTTCGACAGATACGCAGTATTTT
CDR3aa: CASRSTDTQYF

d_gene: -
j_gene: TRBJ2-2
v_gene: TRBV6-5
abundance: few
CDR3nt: TGTGCCAGCAGCCTCGTCAGGGGCGCCGGGGAGCTGTTTTTT
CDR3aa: CASSLVRGAGELFF